One sample yielded the 27 T cell receptor beta chains listed below, sequenced in a study of blood T cells in healthy people across ages (dated by TCRdb to between 2015 and 2017). The library relied on 5' RACE. Data came from an Illumina HiSeq 2500. A second 7 to 11 cycle PCR used a sample-barcoded 5' primer and a J-beta primer mix. TCRdb's own reprocessing of the public reads used fastp at Q25 and MiXCR and kept productive beta chains. Rows with a matching CDR3 protein are joined into one entry that keeps the most common DNA and genes. This sample gives more than 1,400,000 distinct CDR3 sequences in total; approximately 38% of them show up just once. The ten top clones hold 6.5% to 10% of the sample. Specimen: blood. The receptors come from a woman younger than 30 in good health.

The chain links TRBV20-1 to TRBJ2-7; 11 bases are a match to TRBD2. J gave up 7 bases and V 1 base, and 3 bases lay outside the gene matches. Per germline, CDR1 DFQATT and CDR2 SNEGSKA (reference sequence). The CDR3 is 13 residues long. For the CDR3, the DNA is TGCAGTGCTAGAGGACTAGCGGGGCAAGAGCAGTACTTC. Translated, it gives CSARGLAGQEQYF.

There are a few counts of this clonotype. This rearrangement joins TRBV5-6 to TRBJ1-2; D is unclear. This CDR3 spans 13 amino acids. Germline V gene lookup returns CDR1 SGHDT and CDR2 YYEEEE. Trimming pared 2 bases from V and 4 bases from J, leaving 9 bases between. This chain's CDR3 is CASSFTGPYGYTF. For the CDR3, the DNA is TGTGCCAGCAGCTTTACGGGCCCCTATGGCTACACCTTC. Using reference TRBV5-6 and TRBJ1-2 for the parts outside the CDR3, the full variable domain is DAGVTQSPTHLIKTRGQQVTLRCSPKSGHDTVSWYQQALGQGPQFIFQYYEEEERQRGNFPDRFSGHQFPNYSSELNVNALLLGDSALYLCASSFTGPYGYTFGSGTRLTVV.

This clonotype was seen a handful of times. V and J are TRBV6-5 and TRBJ1-2; 8 bases are shared with TRBD1. The germline V gene encodes CDR1 MNHEY and CDR2 SVGAGI. The V and J ends lost 2 bases and 0 bases, in that order; junction bases with no gene match: 5. The CDR3 totals 16 residues. CDR3 DNA: TGTGCCAGCAGTTACACAGGGGGAGTAGCTAACTATGGCTACACCTTC. It yields the protein CASSYTGGVANYGYTF.

This clonotype was observed a handful of times. V is TRBV11-2 and J is TRBJ2-7, with 9 bases aligning to TRBD1. CDR3 size: 14 residues. Germline assignment: CDR1 SGHAT and CDR2 FQNNGV. Trimming cost V 5 bases and J 5 bases; bases outside gene matches: 7. This chain's CDR3 is CASSAGQGMNEQYF. The CDR3 bases are TGTGCCAGCAGCGCGGGACAGGGAATGAACGAGCAGTACTTC.

This chain connects TRBV20-1 to TRBJ2-1; D is ambiguous. The CDR3 extends over 16 amino acids. Trimming removed 3 bases at V and 7 bases at J, with 22 bases between. Germline assignment: CDR1 DFQATT and CDR2 SNEGSKA (reference sequence). CDR3: CSARVGGAGSWNEQFF. CDR3 DNA sequence: TGCAGTGCTAGGGTAGGTGGAGCAGGAAGTTGGAATGAGCAGTTCTTC.

V usage is TRBV5-5 and J usage is TRBJ2-7, with D possibly TRBD2 on 7 matching bases. The CDR3 is 14 amino acids. Germline V gene sequence: CDR1 SGHKS, CDR2 YYEKEE (reference sequence). Trimming stripped 4 bases from V and 7 bases from J, with 18 bases between. The CDR3 here is CASSDGLGGNEQYF. The CDR3 region has the DNA TGTGCCAGCAGCGACGGACTAGGGGGAAATGAGCAGTACTTC. The full variable domain, completed using reference TRBV5-5 and TRBJ2-7, is DAGVTQSPTHLIKTRGQQVTLRCSPISGHKSVSWYQQVLGQGPQFIFQYYEKEERGRGNFPDRFSARQFPNYSSELNVNALLLGDSALYLCASSDGLGGNEQYFGPGTRLTVT.

This chain joins TRBV10-3 and TRBJ2-3, with TRBD1 identical over 10 bases. Germline assignment: CDR1 ENHRY and CDR2 SYGVKD. Germline trimming cut 4 bases from V and 3 bases from J; bases unmatched to any gene: 4. This CDR3 has 15 amino acids. CDR3 protein: CAISVGDRGTDTQYF. The CDR3 region has the DNA TGTGCCATCAGTGTAGGGGACAGGGGAACAGATACGCAGTATTTT.

The rearrangement links TRBV19 to TRBJ1-6, with 7 bases fitting TRBD1. Trimming at V came to 3 bases and at J to 10 bases, leaving 12 bases not matched to a gene. The germline CDR1 and CDR2 sequences are LNHDA and SQIVND (reference sequence). CDR3 length equals 16 residues. The CDR3 DNA follows: TGTGCCAGTAGTATTGGGACAGTACGGACGTACTCACCCCTCCACTTT. Translating it yields CASSIGTVRTYSPLHF.

The gene calls are TRBV10-3 and TRBJ1-5; 7 bases align to TRBD1. The CDR3 sequence is 15 residues long. Per the germline V gene, CDR1 is ENHRY and CDR2 is SYGVKD. V was clipped by 0 bases and J by 5 bases; unmatched bases: 4. The CDR3 reads CAISESGQEYQPQHF. Here the CDR3 DNA reads TGTGCCATCAGTGAGTCCGGACAGGAATATCAGCCCCAGCATTTT.

The chain employs TRBV19 and TRBJ2-7, with a possible D match to TRBD2 (5 bases). Germline CDR1 and CDR2: LNHDA and SQIVND (reference sequence). This CDR3 is 15 amino acids long. V was clipped by 5 bases and J by 0 bases, with 14 bases between them. CDR3 nucleotides: TGTGCCAGTAGTTCACTAGGGCCCCGCTCCTACGAGCAGTACTTC. Its translation is CASSSLGPRSYEQYF.

In DNA form, the CDR3 reads TGCAGTGCCGAGATAGGGGCAGGGGACACAGATACGCAGTATTTT. Amino acid sequence: CSAEIGAGDTDTQYF. The genes are TRBV20-1 and TRBJ2-3, with D tentatively TRBD1 (6 bases). The CDR3 is made up of 15 amino acids. V lost 6 bases and J lost 2, with 18 bases in between. Germline assignment: CDR1 DFQATT and CDR2 SNEGSKA (reference sequence).

The chain couples TRBV20-1 to TRBJ2-7, with TRBD2 identical over 12 bases. This CDR3 spans 15 amino acids. The V segment lost 0 bases and the J segment 7 bases; nucleotides outside the gene matches: 7. CDR1 DFQATT and CDR2 SNEGSKA come from the germline V gene (reference sequence). CDR3 sequence: CSARDASGRANEQYF. CDR3 nucleotides: TGCAGTGCTAGAGATGCTAGCGGGAGGGCCAATGAGCAGTACTTC.

DNA of the CDR3: TGTGCCAGCAGCTCCTTCCCGCCTACTAACTATGGCTACACCTTC. Translated, it gives CASSSFPPTNYGYTF. J is TRBJ1-2 and V is TRBV7-2; D is unresolved. This CDR3 is 15 amino acids long. Trimming removed 4 bases at V and 0 bases at J, with 12 bases between. In germline, CDR1 is SGHTA, CDR2 FQGNSA. Full variable domain (rest looked up from reference TRBV7-2 and TRBJ1-2): GAGVSQSPSNKVTEKGKDVELRCDPISGHTALYWYRQSLGQGLEFLIYFQGNSAPDKSGLPSDRFSAERTGGSVSTLTIQRTQQEDSAVYLCASSSFPPTNYGYTFGSGTRLTVV.

CDR3: CASSEAGGSRTQYF. CDR3 nucleotide sequence: TGTGCCAGCAGCGAGGCGGGGGGCTCTCGCACCCAGTACTTC. This chain joins TRBV9 and TRBJ2-5; 8 bases fit TRBD2. Germline CDR1 reads SGDLS; CDR2 reads YYNGEE. V was clipped by 3 bases and J by 8 bases; unmatched bases: 9. The CDR3 covers 14 residues.

This clonotype was observed many times. The CDR3 nucleotides are TGCAGTGCTCAACTAAAGACTAGCGGAGCCGGATACGAGCAGTACTTC. Its translation is CSAQLKTSGAGYEQYF. The chain carries TRBV20-1 and TRBJ2-7; 9 nucleotides agree with TRBD2. The ends lost 5 bases at V and 4 bases at J; junction bases unmatched: 15. The CDR3 is made up of 16 amino acids. Germline V lookup: CDR1 DFQATT, CDR2 SNEGSKA (reference sequence).

This clonotype was detected a few times. V is TRBV20-1 and J is TRBJ2-3, with 8 bases identical to TRBD2. This CDR3 has 12 residues. CDR1 and CDR2 (germline): DFQATT, SNEGSKA (reference sequence). CDR3 bases: TGCACCCTTAGCGGGGACACAGATACGCAGTATTTT. As protein: CTLSGDTDTQYF.

This clonotype was seen at least ten times. This chain links TRBV7-9 with TRBJ2-3; perhaps TRBD2 as D (5 bases). The CDR3 has 13 amino acids. The V end was cut by 6 bases, the J end by 1 base, with 8 bases between. Germline CDR1 reads SEHNR; CDR2 reads FQNEAQ (reference sequence). Written as DNA, the CDR3 is TGTGCCAGCAGAGGTAGCGGCACAGATACGCAGTATTTT. Its translation: CASRGSGTDTQYF.

V is TRBV5-1 and J is TRBJ2-1; 9 bases align to TRBD2. Germline trimming cut 4 bases from V and 5 bases from J; bases unmatched to any gene: 4. CDR1 is SGHRS and CDR2 is YFSETQ in the germline V gene. The CDR3 has 14 residues. The CDR3 nucleotides read TGCGCCAGCAGCCTCCGGACTAGCGACAATGAGCAGTTCTTC. This codes for CASSLRTSDNEQFF.

This rearrangement joins TRBV6-1 to TRBJ2-7; D possibly matches TRBD1 or TRBD2 (5 bases each). Looked up from germline, CDR1 is MNHNS and CDR2 is SASEGT. Trimming removed 8 bases at V and 0 bases at J, with 14 bases between. The CDR3 is 14 residues long. CDR3 DNA sequence: TGTGCCAGCGACCGGGGACCGAGCTCCTACGAGCAGTACTTC. Translating it yields CASDRGPSSYEQYF.

The chain joins TRBV20-1 to TRBJ2-5; 9 bases are shared with TRBD2. This CDR3 comprises 18 residues. Germline CDR1 and CDR2: DFQATT and SNEGSKA (reference sequence). J was trimmed by 11 bases and V by 0 bases; bases with no gene match: 22. The CDR3 DNA is TGCAGTGCTAGAGATCCGGGCGGGAGGGCCGTCACCTACAATGAGCAGTACTTC. This translates into CSARDPGGRAVTYNEQYF.

The genes are TRBV3-1 and TRBJ2-5; D is possibly TRBD1 (6 bases). The germline CDR1 and CDR2 sequences are LGHDT and YNNKEL (reference sequence). The CDR3 has 15 amino acids. V was cut by 7 bases and J by 4 bases, with 19 bases left in between. This CDR3 reads CASTDGAGQRETQYF. CDR3 nucleotides: TGTGCCAGCACCGACGGGGCCGGACAGCGAGAGACCCAGTACTTC.

This clonotype was observed a few times. J is TRBJ2-4 and V is TRBV20-1; 10 bases fit TRBD2. There are 12 residues in the CDR3. The junction had 3 bases not matched to a gene; V was cut back by 3 bases and J by 10 bases. From germline, CDR1 is DFQATT and CDR2 SNEGSKA (reference sequence). CDR3 region: CSARQTSGIQYF. DNA of the CDR3: TGCAGTGCTAGGCAGACTAGCGGGATTCAGTACTTC.

The chain joins TRBV4-2 to TRBJ2-5, with TRBD2 identical over 14 bases. Germline V gene lookup returns CDR1 LGHNA and CDR2 YNFKEQ. V shed 2 bases, J shed 4 bases, and the junction held 3 bases outside the gene matches. This CDR3 has 16 amino acids. Written as DNA, the CDR3 is TGTGCCAGCAGCCAAACGACTAGCGGGGGGGCAGAGACCCAGTACTTC. It encodes CASSQTTSGGAETQYF.

The CDR3 nucleotides are TGTGCCAGCAGCAAAGAGATGGGCGGGGGCCCCCCCGGGGCCAACGTCCTGACTTTC. Residues: CASSKEMGGGPPGANVLTF. V is TRBV21-1 and J is TRBJ2-6; the table calls TRBD1, which could not be checked here. TRBV21-1 corresponds to a pseudogene. There are 19 residues in the CDR3.

This clonotype was observed a handful of times. V usage is TRBV11-2 and J usage is TRBJ2-5, with D perhaps assigned TRBD1 or TRBD2 (6 bases each). The CDR3 contains 18 residues. The germline V gene has CDR1 SGHAT and CDR2 FQNNGV. Trimming left V 0 bases short and J 5 bases short, with 22 bases between. CDR3 coding DNA: TGTGCCAGCAGCTTAGATTTGGTGTCGGAGGGGGTTGGGGAGACCCAGTACTTC. Amino acid sequence: CASSLDLVSEGVGETQYF.

V usage is TRBV4-1 and J usage is TRBJ1-5; D is undetermined. The CDR3 has 15 amino acids. Trimming left V 4 bases short and J 1 base short, with 11 bases between. From germline, CDR1 is MGHRA and CDR2 YSYEKL. The CDR3 protein is CASSPGILSNQPQHF. Written as DNA, the CDR3 is TGCGCCAGCAGCCCCGGGATACTGAGCAATCAGCCCCAGCATTTT.

This clonotype was detected many times. In nucleotides, the CDR3 is TGTGCCAGCATAGCGAATCCTAGCACAGATACGCAGTATTTT. Amino acids: CASIANPSTDTQYF. This chain uses TRBV2 with TRBJ2-3; D perhaps matches TRBD2 (5 bases). Germline loops: CDR1 SNHLY, CDR2 FYNNEI. CDR3 length: 14 residues. V was trimmed by 7 bases and J by 0 bases, leaving 11 bases between them.